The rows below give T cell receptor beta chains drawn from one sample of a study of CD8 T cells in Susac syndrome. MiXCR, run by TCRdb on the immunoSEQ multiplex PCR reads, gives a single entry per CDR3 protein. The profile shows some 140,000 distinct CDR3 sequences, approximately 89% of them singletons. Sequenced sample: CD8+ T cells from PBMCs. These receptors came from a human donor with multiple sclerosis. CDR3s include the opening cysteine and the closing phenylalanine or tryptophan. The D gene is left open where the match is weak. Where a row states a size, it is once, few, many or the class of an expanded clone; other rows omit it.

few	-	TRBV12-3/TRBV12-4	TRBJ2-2	TGTGCCAGCAGTTTAGTCGCCGGGGAGCTGTTTTTT	CASSLVAGELFF
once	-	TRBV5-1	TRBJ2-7	TGCGCCAGCAGCTTGGAGGGCTACTCCTACGAGCAGTACTTC	CASSLEGYSYEQYF
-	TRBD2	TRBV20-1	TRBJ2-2	TGCAGTGCTAGATCGGGACTAGCGGGAGGGCCGAACACCGGGGAGCTGTTTTTT	CSARSGLAGGPNTGELFF
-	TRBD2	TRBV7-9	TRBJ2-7	TGTGCCAGCAGCTTAGGGAAACTAGCGGGAGTTTACGAGCAGTACTTC	CASSLGKLAGVYEQYF
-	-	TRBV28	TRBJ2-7	TGTGCCAGCAGGTCCGCCGGTCGGGGGTACGAGCAGTACTTC	CASRSAGRGYEQYF
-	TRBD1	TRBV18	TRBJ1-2	TGTGCCAGCTCAGCGACAGGGAACTATGGCTACACCTTC	CASSATGNYGYTF
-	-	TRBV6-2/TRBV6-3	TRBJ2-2	TGTGCCAGCAGTTTCGGGCGGGACACGAACACCGGGGAGCTGTTTTTT	CASSFGRDTNTGELFF
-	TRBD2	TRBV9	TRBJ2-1	TGTGCCAGCAGCGTAGGCCTAGCGGGCTCCTACAATGAGCAGTTCTTC	CASSVGLAGSYNEQFF
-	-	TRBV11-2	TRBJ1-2	TGTGCCAGCAGATCAGGGTGGGCTCTAGACGGCTACACCTTC	CASRSGWALDGYTF
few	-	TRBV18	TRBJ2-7	TGTGCCAGCTCACCCCTTGATTACTACGAGCAGTACTTC	CASSPLDYYEQYF
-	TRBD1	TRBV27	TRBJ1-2	TGTGCCAGCAGCCTATTAGGACAGGGAGGCTACACCTTC	CASSLLGQGGYTF
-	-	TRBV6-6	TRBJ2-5	TGTGCCAGCAGTTACGCCCCGGGAGAGACCCAGTACTTC	CASSYAPGETQYF
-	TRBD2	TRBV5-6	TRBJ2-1	TGTGCCAGCAGCGCTGGGACTAGCGAATACTACAATGAGCAGTTCTTC	CASSAGTSEYYNEQFF
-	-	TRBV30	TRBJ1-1	TGTGCCTGCGCCCCGAACACTGAAGCTTTCTTT	CACAPNTEAFF
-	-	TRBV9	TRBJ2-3	TGTGCCAGCAGCGTACACTCCGGGACTCCCTATGCAGATACGCAGTATTTT	CASSVHSGTPYADTQYF
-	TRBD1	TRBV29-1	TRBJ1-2	TGCAGCGTTATCCGACAGGGGGAGAGATATGGCTACACCTTC	CSVIRQGERYGYTF
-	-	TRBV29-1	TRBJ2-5	TGCAGCGTACGCTCGGGACTCTCAACGGAGACCCAGTACTTC	CSVRSGLSTETQYF
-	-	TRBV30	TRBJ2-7	TGTGCCTGGAACGGCTTTTTAGCCTACGAGCAGTACTTC	CAWNGFLAYEQYF
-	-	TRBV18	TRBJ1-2	TGTGCCAGCCGCCGGGGGCAGGGCGACTCGGATGGCTACACCTTC	CASRRGQGDSDGYTF
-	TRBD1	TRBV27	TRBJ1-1	TGTGCCAGCAGTGGGGCACAGGGGGGTCACACTGAAGCTTTCTTT	CASSGAQGGHTEAFF
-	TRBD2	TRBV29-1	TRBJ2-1	TGCAGCGTTGAAGGGGGGACTAGCGGGAGGGATGTTGCGTCCTACAATGAGCAGTTCTTC	CSVEGGTSGRDVASYNEQFF
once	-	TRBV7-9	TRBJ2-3	TGTGCCAGCAGCGGGCCACCCTTCAACAAAAAGTCAGATACGCAGTATTTT	CASSGPPFNKKSDTQYF
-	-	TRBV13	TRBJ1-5	TGTGCCAGCAGCCTAGGAGGAGTTCAGCCCCAGCATTTT	CASSLGGVQPQHF
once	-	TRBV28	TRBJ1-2	TGTGCCAGCAGTTTCTCTCAGCTAGACTATGGCTACACCTTC	CASSFSQLDYGYTF
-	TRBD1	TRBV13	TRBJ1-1	TGTGCCAGCAGCCCTCGACAGGGAGTGAACACTGAAGCTTTCTTT	CASSPRQGVNTEAFF
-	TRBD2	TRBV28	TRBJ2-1	TGTGCCAGCAGTTTAGGGCTAGCGGGAGGCAAACAGTTCTTC	CASSLGLAGGKQFF
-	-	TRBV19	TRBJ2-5	TGTGCCAGTAGTTGGGGACCCAGAGGAGAGACCCAGTACTTC	CASSWGPRGETQYF
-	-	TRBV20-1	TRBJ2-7	TGCAGTGCCACTCAGATAGCGGAATTCTACGAGCAGTACTTC	CSATQIAEFYEQYF
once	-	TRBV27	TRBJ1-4	TGTGCCAGCAGCTCCCGAGGGGCGTTGGTGACTAATGAAAAACTGTTTTTT	CASSSRGALVTNEKLFF
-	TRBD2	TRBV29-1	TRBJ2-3	TGCAGCGTTGAAGATCCCGGGCGGGGGAGGGCAGATACGCAGTATTTT	CSVEDPGRGRADTQYF
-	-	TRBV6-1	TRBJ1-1	TGTGCCAGCAGTGAATGGGCGGAAGCTTTCTTT	CASSEWAEAFF
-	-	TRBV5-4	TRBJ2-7	TGTGCCAGCAGCTTGGGGATTTCAGCCGAGGAGCAGTACTTC	CASSLGISAEEQYF
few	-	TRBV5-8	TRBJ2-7	TGTGCCAGCAGCCCGACAGGACCGACGGCCTACGAGCAGTACTTC	CASSPTGPTAYEQYF
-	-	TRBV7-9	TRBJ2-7	TGTGCCAGCAGCTTGACACCGGGACTCTCGGAGCAGTACTTC	CASSLTPGLSEQYF
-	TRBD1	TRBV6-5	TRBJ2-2	TGTGCCAGCGGGAACAGGGGGTTCCCCGGGGAGCTGTTTTTT	CASGNRGFPGELFF
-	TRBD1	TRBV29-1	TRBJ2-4	TGCAGCGTCGAGGACAGGGATAATGACATTCAGTACTTC	CSVEDRDNDIQYF
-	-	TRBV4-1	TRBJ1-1	TGCGCCAGCAGCCAAGATGCGGGCCCTGAAGCTTTCTTT	CASSQDAGPEAFF
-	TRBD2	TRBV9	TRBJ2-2	TGTGCCAGCAGCCCCACTAGCGGGACCGGGGAGCTGTTTTTT	CASSPTSGTGELFF
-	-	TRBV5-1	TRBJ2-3	TGCGCCAGCAGTCACAGACAGTACAACACAGATACGCAGTATTTT	CASSHRQYNTDTQYF
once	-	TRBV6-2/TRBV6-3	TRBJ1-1	TGTGCCAGCAGTTATCAGTTGAACACTGAAGCTTTCTTT	CASSYQLNTEAFF
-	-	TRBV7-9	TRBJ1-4	TGTGCCAGCAGCTCCAGCAGGGATGGAGGGAAGGAAAAACTGTTTTTT	CASSSSRDGGKEKLFF
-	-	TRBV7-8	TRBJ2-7	TGTGCCAGCAGCTTGAGCGAAGTCAGCTCCTACGAGCAGTACTTC	CASSLSEVSSYEQYF
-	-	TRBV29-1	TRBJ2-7	TGCAGCGTTGAAGGGTCCGGTAGCTCCTACGAGCAGTACTTC	CSVEGSGSSYEQYF